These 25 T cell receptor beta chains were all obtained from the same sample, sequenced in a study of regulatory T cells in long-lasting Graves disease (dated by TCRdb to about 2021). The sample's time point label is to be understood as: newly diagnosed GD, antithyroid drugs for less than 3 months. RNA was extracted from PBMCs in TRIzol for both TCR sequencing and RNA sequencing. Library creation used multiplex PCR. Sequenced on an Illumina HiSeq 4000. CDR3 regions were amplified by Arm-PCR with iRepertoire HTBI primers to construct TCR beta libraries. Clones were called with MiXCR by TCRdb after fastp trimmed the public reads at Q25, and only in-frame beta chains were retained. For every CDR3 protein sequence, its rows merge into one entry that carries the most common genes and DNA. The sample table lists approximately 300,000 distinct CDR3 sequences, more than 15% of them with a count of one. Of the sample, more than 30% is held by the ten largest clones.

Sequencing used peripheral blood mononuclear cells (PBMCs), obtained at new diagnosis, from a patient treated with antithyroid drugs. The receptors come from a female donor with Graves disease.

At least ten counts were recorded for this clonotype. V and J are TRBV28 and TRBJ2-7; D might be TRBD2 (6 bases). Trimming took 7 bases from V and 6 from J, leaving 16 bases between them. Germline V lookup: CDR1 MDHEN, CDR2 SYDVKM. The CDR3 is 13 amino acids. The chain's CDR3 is CASKKAAGPEQYF. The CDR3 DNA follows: TGTGCCAGCAAAAAGGCGGCGGGACCCGAGCAGTACTTC.

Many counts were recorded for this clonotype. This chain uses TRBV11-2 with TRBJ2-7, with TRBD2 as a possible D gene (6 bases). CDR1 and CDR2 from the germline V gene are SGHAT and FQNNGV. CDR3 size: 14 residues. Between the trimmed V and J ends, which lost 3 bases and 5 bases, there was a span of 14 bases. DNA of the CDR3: TGTGCCAGCAGCTTCGTCGGGAGTTCCCACGAGCAGTACTTC. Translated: CASSFVGSSHEQYF. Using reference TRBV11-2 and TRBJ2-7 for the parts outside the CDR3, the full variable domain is EAGVAQSPRYKIIEKRQSVAFWCNPISGHATLYWYQQILGQGPKLLIQFQNNGVVDDSQLPKDRFSAERLKGVDSTLKIQPAKLEDSAVYLCASSFVGSSHEQYFGPGTRLTVT.

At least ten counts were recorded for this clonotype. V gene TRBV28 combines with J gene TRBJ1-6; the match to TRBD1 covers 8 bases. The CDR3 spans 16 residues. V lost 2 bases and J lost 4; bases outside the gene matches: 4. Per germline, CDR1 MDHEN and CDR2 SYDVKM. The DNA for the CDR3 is TGTGCCAGCAGTTTAGAGACAGGGGCGTATAATTCACCCCTCCACTTT. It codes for CASSLETGAYNSPLHF.

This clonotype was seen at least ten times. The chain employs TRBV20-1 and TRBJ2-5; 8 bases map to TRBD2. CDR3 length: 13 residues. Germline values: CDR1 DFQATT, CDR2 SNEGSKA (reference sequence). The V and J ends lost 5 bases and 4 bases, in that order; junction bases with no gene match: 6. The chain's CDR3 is CSAEAGVGETQYF. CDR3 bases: TGCAGTGCTGAAGCGGGAGTAGGAGAGACCCAGTACTTC.

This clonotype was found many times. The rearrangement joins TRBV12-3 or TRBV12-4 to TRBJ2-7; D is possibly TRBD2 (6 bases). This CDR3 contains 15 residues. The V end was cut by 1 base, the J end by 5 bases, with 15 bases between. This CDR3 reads CASSLGRVPLDEQYF. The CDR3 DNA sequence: TGTGCCAGCAGTTTAGGGAGGGTCCCCCTGGACGAGCAGTACTTC.

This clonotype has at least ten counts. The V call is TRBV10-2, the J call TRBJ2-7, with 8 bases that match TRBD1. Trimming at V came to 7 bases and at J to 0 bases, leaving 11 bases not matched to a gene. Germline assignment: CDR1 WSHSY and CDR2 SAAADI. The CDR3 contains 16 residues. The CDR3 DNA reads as TGCGCCAGCAACCTAGCGACAGGGGAGGCCTCCTACGAGCAGTACTTC. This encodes CASNLATGEASYEQYF.

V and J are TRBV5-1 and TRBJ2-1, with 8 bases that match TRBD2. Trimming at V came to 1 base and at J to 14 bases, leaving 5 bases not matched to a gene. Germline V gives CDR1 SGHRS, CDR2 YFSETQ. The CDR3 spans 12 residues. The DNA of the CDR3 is TGCGCCAGCAGCTTGAACGGGACTAGTGAGTTCTTC. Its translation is CASSLNGTSEFF.

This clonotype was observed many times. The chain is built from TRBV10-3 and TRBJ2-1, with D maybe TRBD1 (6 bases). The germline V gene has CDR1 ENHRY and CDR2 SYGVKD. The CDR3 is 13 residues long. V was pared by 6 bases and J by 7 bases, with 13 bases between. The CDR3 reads CAISATGSNEQFF. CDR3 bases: TGTGCCATCAGCGCCACAGGGTCTAATGAGCAGTTCTTC.

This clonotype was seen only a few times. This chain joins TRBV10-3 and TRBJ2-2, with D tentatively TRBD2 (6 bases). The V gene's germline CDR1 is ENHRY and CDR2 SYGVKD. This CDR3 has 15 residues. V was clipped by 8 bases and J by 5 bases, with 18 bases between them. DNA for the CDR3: TGTGCCATCCGGGCGGAGACGGGGACTACCGGGGAGCTGTTTTTT. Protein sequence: CAIRAETGTTGELFF.

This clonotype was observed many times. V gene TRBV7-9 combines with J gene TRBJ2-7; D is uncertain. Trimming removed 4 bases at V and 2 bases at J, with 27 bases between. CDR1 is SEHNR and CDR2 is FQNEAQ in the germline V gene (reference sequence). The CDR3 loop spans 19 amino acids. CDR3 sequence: CASSSSRSRRGTRTYEQYF. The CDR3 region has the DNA TGTGCCAGCAGCTCCTCGCGGTCTAGGCGCGGAACCCGAACCTACGAGCAGTACTTC.

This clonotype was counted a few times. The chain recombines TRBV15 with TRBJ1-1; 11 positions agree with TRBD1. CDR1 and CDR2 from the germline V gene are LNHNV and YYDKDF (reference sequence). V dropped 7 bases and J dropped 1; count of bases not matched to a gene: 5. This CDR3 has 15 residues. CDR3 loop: CATTWDRGKNTEAFF. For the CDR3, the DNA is TGTGCCACCACCTGGGACAGGGGGAAGAACACTGAAGCTTTCTTT.

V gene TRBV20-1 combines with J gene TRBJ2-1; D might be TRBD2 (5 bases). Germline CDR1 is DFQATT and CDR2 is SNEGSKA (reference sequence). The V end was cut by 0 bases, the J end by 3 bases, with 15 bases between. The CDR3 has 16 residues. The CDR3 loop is CSARDPSGKLYNEQFF. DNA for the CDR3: TGCAGTGCTAGAGATCCCTCCGGGAAGCTCTACAATGAGCAGTTCTTC.

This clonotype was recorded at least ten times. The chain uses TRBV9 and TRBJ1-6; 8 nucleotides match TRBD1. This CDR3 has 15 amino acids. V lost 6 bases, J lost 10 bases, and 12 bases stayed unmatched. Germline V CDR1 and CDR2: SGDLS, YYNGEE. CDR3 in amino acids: CASTLGQGGGSPLHF. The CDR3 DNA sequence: TGTGCCAGCACCCTAGGACAGGGAGGAGGCTCACCCCTCCACTTT.

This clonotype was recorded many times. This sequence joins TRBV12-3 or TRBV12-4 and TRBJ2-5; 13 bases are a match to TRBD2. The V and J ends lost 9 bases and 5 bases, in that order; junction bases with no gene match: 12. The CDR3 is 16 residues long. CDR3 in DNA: TGTGCCAGTACACCGGGACTAGCGGGAAGAGGGGAGACCCAGTACTTC. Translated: CASTPGLAGRGETQYF.

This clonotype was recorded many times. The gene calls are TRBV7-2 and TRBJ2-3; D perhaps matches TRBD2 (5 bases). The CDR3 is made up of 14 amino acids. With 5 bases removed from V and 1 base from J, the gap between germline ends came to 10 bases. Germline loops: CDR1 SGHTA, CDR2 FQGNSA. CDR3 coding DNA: TGTGCCAGCAGCCTTCTCGGGGGCACAGATACGCAGTATTTT. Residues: CASSLLGGTDTQYF.

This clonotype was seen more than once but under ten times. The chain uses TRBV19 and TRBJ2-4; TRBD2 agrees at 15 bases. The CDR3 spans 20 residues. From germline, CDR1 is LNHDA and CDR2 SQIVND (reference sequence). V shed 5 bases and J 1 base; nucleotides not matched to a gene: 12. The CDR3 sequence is CASSLTRTSGRAEAKNIQYF. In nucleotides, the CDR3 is TGTGCCAGTAGTCTTACTCGGACTAGCGGGAGGGCGGAGGCCAAAAACATTCAGTACTTC.

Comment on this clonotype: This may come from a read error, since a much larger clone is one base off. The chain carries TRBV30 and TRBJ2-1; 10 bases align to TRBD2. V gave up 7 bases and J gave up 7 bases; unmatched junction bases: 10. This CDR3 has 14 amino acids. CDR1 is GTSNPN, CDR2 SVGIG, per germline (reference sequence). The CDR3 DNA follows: TGTGCCTCGAGACCGGGACTAGCGATTAATGAGCAGTTCTTC. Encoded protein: CASRPGLAINEQFF. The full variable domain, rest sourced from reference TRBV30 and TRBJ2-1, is SQTIHQWPATLVQPVGSPLSLECTVEGTSNPNLYWYRQAAGRGLQLLFYSVGIGQISSEVPQNLSASRPQDRQFILSSKKLLLSDSGFYLCASRPGLAINEQFFGPGTRLTVL.

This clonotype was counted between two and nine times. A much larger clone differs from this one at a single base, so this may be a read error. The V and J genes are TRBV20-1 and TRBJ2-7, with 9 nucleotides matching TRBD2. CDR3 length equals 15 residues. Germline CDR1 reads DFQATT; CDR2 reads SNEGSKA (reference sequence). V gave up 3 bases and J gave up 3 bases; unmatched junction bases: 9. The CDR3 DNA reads TGCAGTGCTAGCGGGCTAGCGGGATGGAACTACGAGCAGTACTTC. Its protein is CSASGLAGWNYEQYF.

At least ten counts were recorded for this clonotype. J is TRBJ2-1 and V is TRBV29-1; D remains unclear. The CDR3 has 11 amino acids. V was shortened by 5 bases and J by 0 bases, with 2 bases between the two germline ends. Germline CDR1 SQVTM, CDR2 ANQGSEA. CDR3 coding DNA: TGCAGCGTTAGCTCCTACAATGAGCAGTTCTTC. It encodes CSVSSYNEQFF.

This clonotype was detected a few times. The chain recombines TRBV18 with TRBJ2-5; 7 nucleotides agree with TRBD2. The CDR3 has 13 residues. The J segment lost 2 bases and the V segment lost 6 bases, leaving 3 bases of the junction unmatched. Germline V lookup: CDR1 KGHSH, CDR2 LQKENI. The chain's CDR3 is CASSRDYQETQYF. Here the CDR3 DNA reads TGTGCCAGCTCTCGGGACTATCAAGAGACCCAGTACTTC.

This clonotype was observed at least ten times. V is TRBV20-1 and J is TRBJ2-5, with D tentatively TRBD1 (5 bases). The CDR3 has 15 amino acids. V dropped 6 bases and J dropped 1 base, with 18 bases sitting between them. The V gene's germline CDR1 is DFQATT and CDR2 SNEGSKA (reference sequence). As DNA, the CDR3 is TGCAGTGCCACCCCCGCGACAGAGATCCAAGAGACCCAGTACTTC. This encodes CSATPATEIQETQYF.

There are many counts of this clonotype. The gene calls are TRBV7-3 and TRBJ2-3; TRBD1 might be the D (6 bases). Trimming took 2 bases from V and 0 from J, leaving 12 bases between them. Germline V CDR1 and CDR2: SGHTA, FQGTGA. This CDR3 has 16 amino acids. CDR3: CASSLHPQGSTDTQYF. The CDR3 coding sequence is TGTGCCAGCAGCTTACACCCGCAGGGGAGCACAGATACGCAGTATTTT. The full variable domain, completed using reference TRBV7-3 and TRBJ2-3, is GAGVSQTPSNKVTEKGKYVELRCDPISGHTALYWYRQSLGQGPEFLIYFQGTGAADDSGLPNDRFFAVRPEGSVSTLKIQRTERGDSAVYLCASSLHPQGSTDTQYFGPGTRLTVL.

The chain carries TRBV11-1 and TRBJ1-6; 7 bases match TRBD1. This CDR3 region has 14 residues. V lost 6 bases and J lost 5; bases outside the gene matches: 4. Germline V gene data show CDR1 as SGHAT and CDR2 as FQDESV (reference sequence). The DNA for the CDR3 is TGTGCCAGCAGGACGACAGGGAATAATTCACCCCTCCACTTT. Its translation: CASRTTGNNSPLHF. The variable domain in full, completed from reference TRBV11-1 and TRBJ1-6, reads EAEVAQSPRYKITEKSQAVAFWCDPISGHATLYWYRQILGQGPELLVQFQDESVVDDSQLPKDRFSAERLKGVDSTLKIQPAELGDSAMYLCASRTTGNNSPLHFGNGTRLTVT.

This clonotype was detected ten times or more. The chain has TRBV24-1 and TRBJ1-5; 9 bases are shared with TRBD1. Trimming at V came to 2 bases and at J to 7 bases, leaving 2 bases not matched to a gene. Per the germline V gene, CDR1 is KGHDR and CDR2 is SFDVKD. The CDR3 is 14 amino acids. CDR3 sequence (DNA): TGTGCCACCAGTGATTGGGACAGGGAACAGCCCCAGCATTTT. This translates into CATSDWDREQPQHF.

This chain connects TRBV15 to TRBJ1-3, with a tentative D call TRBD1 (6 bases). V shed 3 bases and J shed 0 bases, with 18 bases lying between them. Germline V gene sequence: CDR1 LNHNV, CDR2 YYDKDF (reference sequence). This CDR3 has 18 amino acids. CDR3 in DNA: TGTGCCACCAGCAGTGATCCCTGGGGGCTTGTCTCTGGAAACACCATATATTTT. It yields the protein CATSSDPWGLVSGNTIYF.